This TCR beta chain was found in a study of Ad26.COV2.S vaccination and SARS-CoV-2 variants. Some clones are missing from TCRdb's copy, which holds only in-frame ones; the method was immunoSEQ multiplex PCR. The data contain around 450,000 clones, nearly 90% of them seen just once; the ten biggest clones take up over 1.5%. CDR1 is SQVTM, CDR2 ANQGSEA, per germline. V was shortened by 1 base and J by 7 bases, with 14 bases between the two germline ends. This CDR3 is built from 14 residues. Comment on this clone: Its antigen remains unidentified.

The treatment here: approximately 18 received Ad26.COV2.S at low or high dose, single or two shots; about 5 received placebo; per-sample allocation not given. Sample collection was performed on day 63 after the first vaccine or placebo injection. This vaccine is an Ad26 vector that expresses the Wuhan-strain SARS-CoV-2 spike. General study points: Recipients given vaccine exceeded placebo recipients in spike-specific TCR breadth. Responses of spike-specific T cells (both CD8+ and CD4+) reportedly showed substantial breadth after vaccination.

The chain employs TRBV29-1 and TRBJ2-1; D gene uncertain. Specimen: peripheral blood, collected in a trial of Ad26.COV2.S vaccine versus placebo. The receptor was isolated from a person between 18 and 65 years old who received the Ad26.COV2.S COVID-19 vaccine or a placebo. CDR3 bases: TGCAGCGTTGAAGTGCGGCCCCGAGGAAATGAGCAGTTCTTC. Translated: CSVEVRPRGNEQFF.